These 25 T cell receptor beta chains originate from one sample sequenced in a study. TCRdb called the RT-PCR reads again in MiXCR, with one record for every CDR3 protein. The data contain about 700,000 distinct CDR3 sequences, approximately 14% of them singletons. Sequenced input: memory CD4+ T cells from blood. These receptors came from a female donor in good health, serving as a healthy control.

The chain combines TRBV12-3 or TRBV12-4 with TRBJ2-1; D perhaps matches TRBD1 (6 bases). CDR3 length: 15 amino acids. V was clipped by 5 bases and J by 8 bases, with 19 bases between them. The CDR3 DNA follows: TGTGCCAGCAGTATCCGGGACAACCCTTGGGATGAGCAGTTCTTC. Protein product: CASSIRDNPWDEQFF.

The table lists this clonotype with a few counts. This sequence joins TRBV28 and TRBJ1-3, with D hard to call. Trimming stripped 7 bases from V and 2 bases from J, with 15 bases between. Germline assignment: CDR1 MDHEN and CDR2 SYDVKM. This CDR3 comprises 15 residues. CDR3 DNA sequence: TGTGCCAGCAAGGAGACGGCCACGACTGGAAACACCATATATTTT. Translating it yields CASKETATTGNTIYF. The entire variable domain, with the rest obtained from reference TRBV28 and TRBJ1-3, is as follows: DVKVTQSSRYLVKRTGEKVFLECVQDMDHENMFWYRQDPGLGLRLIYFSYDVKMKEKGDIPEGYSVSREKKERFSLILESASTNQTSMYLCASKETATTGNTIYFGEGSWLTVV.

This clonotype was recorded at least ten times. The chain has TRBV24-1 and TRBJ2-2, with D unresolved. V lost 9 bases and J lost 1, with 5 bases in between. CDR1 and CDR2 from the germline V gene are KGHDR and SFDVKD. This CDR3 has 12 amino acids. The CDR3 sequence is CATSKNTGELFF. The CDR3 DNA is TGTGCCACCTCAAAGAACACCGGGGAGCTGTTTTTT.

The J gene is TRBJ1-1, the V gene TRBV5-1; no clear D gene. Germline loops: CDR1 SGHRS, CDR2 YFSETQ. This CDR3 has 14 residues. V was clipped by 0 bases and J by 0 bases, with 6 bases between them. CDR3 in amino acids: CASSLELLNTEAFF. Here the CDR3 DNA reads TGCGCCAGCAGCTTGGAGCTGTTGAACACTGAAGCTTTCTTT.

The CDR3, as DNA: TGTGCCAGCAGCACGGACCGGGACGGACATTACGAGCAGTACTTC. It yields the protein CASSTDRDGHYEQYF. The chain links TRBV7-9 to TRBJ2-7, with D tentatively TRBD1 or TRBD2 (5 bases each). V lost 5 bases and J lost 4, with 18 bases in between. Germline V CDR1 and CDR2: SEHNR, FQNEAQ (reference sequence). This CDR3 comprises 15 residues.

The chain combines TRBV5-4 with TRBJ2-3, with a possible D match to TRBD2 (5 bases). Germline CDR1 is SGHNT and CDR2 is YYREEE (reference sequence). The CDR3 contains 15 residues. Trimming removed 0 bases from V and 5 bases from J, with 13 bases in between. CDR3 protein: CASSLASGSRDTQYF. The CDR3, as DNA: TGTGCCAGCAGCTTGGCATCGGGATCAAGAGATACGCAGTATTTT. Full variable domain (remainder filled in from reference TRBV5-4 and TRBJ2-3): ETGVTQSPTHLIKTRGQQVTLRCSSQSGHNTVSWYQQALGQGPQFIFQYYREEENGRGNFPPRFSGLQFPNYSSELNVNALELDDSALYLCASSLASGSRDTQYFGPGTRLTVL.

This clonotype appeared a few times. This chain connects TRBV9 to TRBJ2-1; D is perhaps TRBD2 (6 bases). Germline V lookup: CDR1 SGDLS, CDR2 YYNGEE. V gave up 1 base and J gave up 9 bases, with 20 bases separating them. The CDR3 length is 16 residues. The CDR3 spells CASSVLFEAGLGEQFF. The DNA of the CDR3 is TGTGCCAGCAGCGTATTATTTGAAGCGGGTTTAGGTGAGCAGTTCTTC.

Worth noting for this clonotype: A junction end diverges from the germline sequence, so it may reflect a read error. V is TRBV20-1 and J is TRBJ2-5; D might be TRBD2 (5 bases). Germline V CDR1 and CDR2: DFQATT, SNEGSKA (reference sequence). This CDR3 contains 12 residues. CDR3 protein: CSARTTQATQYF. The CDR3 bases are TGCAGTGCTAGGACTACGCAAGCGACCCAGTACTTC.

This clonotype was counted ten times or more. The rearrangement uses TRBV6-6 and TRBJ2-7; D gene ambiguous. Germline V lookup: CDR1 MNHNY, CDR2 SVGAGI (reference sequence). The CDR3 contains 13 residues. V was shortened by 4 bases and J by 0 bases, with 7 bases between the two germline ends. The CDR3 DNA reads TGTGCCAGCAGTTCTCCCGGCTCCTACGAGCAGTACTTC. Translation: CASSSPGSYEQYF.

This clonotype has a count of ten or more. This chain joins TRBV20-1 and TRBJ2-1, with TRBD2 identical over 9 bases. Looked up from germline, CDR1 is DFQATT and CDR2 is SNEGSKA (reference sequence). The CDR3 loop spans 13 amino acids. Trimming took 6 bases from V and 8 from J; bases not matched to a gene: 8. This CDR3 is CSAQVSGSHEQFF. CDR3 coding DNA: TGCAGTGCACAGGTTAGCGGGAGCCATGAGCAGTTCTTC.

This clonotype was counted a few times. The chain has TRBV6-5 and TRBJ1-1; maybe TRBD1 (6 bases). Germline V gene sequence: CDR1 MNHEY, CDR2 SVGAGI. This CDR3 is 14 amino acids long. The germline V and J ends were trimmed by 4 bases and 3 bases, with 12 bases remaining between them. The CDR3 region has the DNA TGTGCCAGCAGTTTGAGGGGGGATGACACTGAAGCTTTCTTT. Encoded protein: CASSLRGDDTEAFF.

This clonotype was seen repeatedly, ten times or more. This chain connects TRBV20-1 to TRBJ2-3; 7 bases map to TRBD2. This CDR3 comprises 15 residues. Per germline, CDR1 DFQATT and CDR2 SNEGSKA (reference sequence). The V and J ends lost 5 bases and 1 base, in that order; junction bases with no gene match: 9. The CDR3 nucleotides are TGCAGTGCTTCCCTAGCGGCTACCGGCACAGATACGCAGTATTTT. The encoded protein is CSASLAATGTDTQYF.

This clonotype was seen only a few times. The chain joins TRBV4-1 to TRBJ2-1; 13 bases agree with TRBD2. The J segment lost 7 bases and the V segment lost 1 base, leaving 4 bases of the junction unmatched. This CDR3 is 16 amino acids long. Germline loops: CDR1 MGHRA, CDR2 YSYEKL. In DNA, the CDR3 is TGCGCCAGCAGCCAAGGGGCACTAGCGGGAGGGAATGAGCAGTTCTTC. Residues: CASSQGALAGGNEQFF.

This clonotype was counted a few times. The rearrangement joins TRBV5-6 to TRBJ2-7; 10 positions match TRBD2. This CDR3 is 14 amino acids long. The germline CDR1 and CDR2 sequences are SGHDT and YYEEEE. V dropped 2 bases and J dropped 6; count of bases not matched to a gene: 5. DNA for the CDR3: TGTGCCAGCAGCTTTGTGAGCGGGAGGGCCGAGCAGTACTTC. Translation: CASSFVSGRAEQYF.

This clonotype has just a few counts. V and J are TRBV3-1 and TRBJ1-2, with a weak D call TRBD1 (5 bases). CDR1 is LGHDT and CDR2 is YNNKEL in the germline V gene (reference sequence). Trimming removed 3 bases from V and 8 bases from J, with 19 bases in between. This CDR3 comprises 15 residues. CDR3 protein: CASSQGEGLVPGYTF. The CDR3 nucleotides are TGTGCCAGCAGCCAGGGGGAGGGGCTCGTGCCGGGCTACACCTTC.

This clonotype has ten or more counts. This chain joins TRBV10-3 and TRBJ1-5; TRBD1 might be the D (5 bases). Germline loops: CDR1 ENHRY, CDR2 SYGVKD. The CDR3 runs to 14 residues. Trimming took off 0 bases at V and 4 bases at J, with 7 bases between the two ends. In DNA, the CDR3 is TGTGCCATCAGTGAGTCAGGACAAAATCAGCCCCAGCATTTT. Translation gives CAISESGQNQPQHF.

The chain couples TRBV4-3 to TRBJ1-4, with TRBD1 matching over 10 bases. The CDR3 consists of 18 residues. The ends lost 1 base at V and 8 bases at J; junction bases unmatched: 13. From germline, CDR1 is LGHNA and CDR2 YSLEER. For the CDR3, the DNA is TGCGCCAGCAGCCAAGCGACAGGGGGCGGGCGGCGTATAGAAAAACTGTTTTTT. This codes for CASSQATGGGRRIEKLFF.

The chain combines TRBV3-1 with TRBJ1-1; the D gene is possibly TRBD1 (5 bases). V was clipped by 3 bases and J by 10 bases, with 18 bases between them. The CDR3 consists of 14 residues. The germline gives CDR1 LGHDT, CDR2 YNNKEL (reference sequence). The CDR3 DNA reads TGTGCCAGCAGCCACCCAGAAAGGGGATCAAGAGCTTTCTTT. Amino acids: CASSHPERGSRAFF.

For this clonotype: A much larger clone sits a single nucleotide away, making a read error possible. This sequence joins TRBV20-1 and TRBJ1-4; D is undetermined. Germline V gene sequence: CDR1 DFQATT, CDR2 SNEGSKA (reference sequence). The length of the CDR3 is 13 residues. CDR3 bases: TGCAGTGCTTTGGACGCAACTGATGAAAAACTGTTTTTT. Protein: CSALDATDEKLFF.

This clonotype was found a few times. The chain employs TRBV20-1 and TRBJ2-5; 12 nucleotides align to TRBD2. This CDR3 comprises 14 residues. CDR1 and CDR2 (germline): DFQATT, SNEGSKA (reference sequence). Germline trimming cut 1 base from V and 5 bases from J; bases unmatched to any gene: 2. The CDR3 protein is CSARVLAGGETQYF. The CDR3, as DNA: TGCAGTGCTAGAGTACTAGCGGGAGGCGAGACCCAGTACTTC.

In this sample, this clonotype turned up a few times. V gene TRBV6-5 combines with J gene TRBJ2-3; D is unclear. CDR3 size: 12 residues. V lost 7 bases and J lost 3, with 8 bases in between. The germline gives CDR1 MNHEY, CDR2 SVGAGI. In DNA, the CDR3 is TGTGCCAGCATCTCCTCAACAGATACGCAGTATTTT. Residues: CASISSTDTQYF.

The genes are TRBV25-1 and TRBJ1-1; D might be TRBD1 (6 bases). V gave up 6 bases and J gave up 2 bases, with 10 bases separating them. The length of the CDR3 is 13 residues. Germline assignment: CDR1 MGHDK and CDR2 SYGVNS. The CDR3 sequence is CASRGQSNTEAFF. CDR3 coding DNA: TGTGCCAGCAGAGGACAGTCAAACACTGAAGCTTTCTTT.

V and J are TRBV20-1 and TRBJ2-1; D is undetermined. The germline gives CDR1 DFQATT, CDR2 SNEGSKA (reference sequence). V was trimmed by 6 bases and J by 4 bases, leaving 10 bases between them. The CDR3 consists of 12 residues. The CDR3 loop is CSAKNYYNEQFF. The CDR3 coding sequence is TGCAGTGCCAAGAATTATTACAATGAGCAGTTCTTC.

Regarding this clonotype: Being one base from a much bigger clone, this may be a read error. The chain uses TRBV20-1 and TRBJ1-2; 9 bases are a match to TRBD1. The CDR3 is made up of 12 amino acids. Germline CDR1 reads DFQATT; CDR2 reads SNEGSKA (reference sequence). The CDR3 DNA reads as TGCAGTGCTGCACAGGGGGCCTATTGCTACACCTTC. This translates into CSAAQGAYCYTF.

There are a few counts of this clonotype. DNA of the CDR3: TGCGCCAGCAGCCATGACAGGGCGAGCTCCTACAATGAGCAGTTCTTC. It is translated as CASSHDRASSYNEQFF. This chain joins TRBV4-1 and TRBJ2-1; TRBD1 matches at 7 bases. Germline V gives CDR1 MGHRA, CDR2 YSYEKL. Trimming cost V 3 bases and J 0 bases; bases outside gene matches: 5. The CDR3 is 16 residues long.